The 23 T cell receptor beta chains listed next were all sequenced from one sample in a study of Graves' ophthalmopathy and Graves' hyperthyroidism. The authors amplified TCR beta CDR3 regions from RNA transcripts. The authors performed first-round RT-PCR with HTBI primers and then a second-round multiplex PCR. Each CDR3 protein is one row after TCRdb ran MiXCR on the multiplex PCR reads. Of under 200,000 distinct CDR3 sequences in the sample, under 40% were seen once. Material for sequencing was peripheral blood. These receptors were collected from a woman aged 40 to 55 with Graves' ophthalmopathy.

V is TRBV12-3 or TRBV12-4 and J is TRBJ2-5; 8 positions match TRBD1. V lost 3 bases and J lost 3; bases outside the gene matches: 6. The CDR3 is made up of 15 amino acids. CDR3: CASSFKQGVKETQYF. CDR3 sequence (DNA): TGTGCCAGCAGTTTCAAACAGGGGGTTAAAGAGACCCAGTACTTC.

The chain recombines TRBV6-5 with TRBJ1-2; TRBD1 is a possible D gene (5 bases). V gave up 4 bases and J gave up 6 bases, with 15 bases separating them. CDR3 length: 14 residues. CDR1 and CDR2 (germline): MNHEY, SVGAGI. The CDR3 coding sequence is TGTGCCAGCAGTTCGACACCTCCCAGGGATGGCTACACCTTC. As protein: CASSSTPPRDGYTF.

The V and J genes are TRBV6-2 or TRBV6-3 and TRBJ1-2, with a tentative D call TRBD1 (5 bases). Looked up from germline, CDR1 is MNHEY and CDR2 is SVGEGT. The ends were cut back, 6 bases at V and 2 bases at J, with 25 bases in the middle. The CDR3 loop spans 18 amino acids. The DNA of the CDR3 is TGTGCCAGCAGACTCCGTGCTGAAGGGGCGCTTAGGAACTATGGCTACACCTTC. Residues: CASRLRAEGALRNYGYTF.

The CDR3 region has the DNA TGTGCCAGCAATCTCAGACAGGGGTGGTTAGAAGAGACCCAGTACTTC. Translating gives CASNLRQGWLEETQYF. The rearrangement joins TRBV6-2 or TRBV6-3 to TRBJ2-5; 8 bases are shared with TRBD1. This CDR3 has 16 residues. Germline lookup yields CDR1 MNHEY and CDR2 SVGEGT. The V segment lost 7 bases and the J segment 3 bases; nucleotides outside the gene matches: 13.

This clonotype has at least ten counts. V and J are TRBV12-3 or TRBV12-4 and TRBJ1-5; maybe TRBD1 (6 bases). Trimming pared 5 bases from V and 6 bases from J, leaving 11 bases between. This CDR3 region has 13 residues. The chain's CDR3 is CASSTGAGQPQHF. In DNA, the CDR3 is TGTGCCAGCAGTACGGGGGCGGGTCAGCCCCAGCATTTT.

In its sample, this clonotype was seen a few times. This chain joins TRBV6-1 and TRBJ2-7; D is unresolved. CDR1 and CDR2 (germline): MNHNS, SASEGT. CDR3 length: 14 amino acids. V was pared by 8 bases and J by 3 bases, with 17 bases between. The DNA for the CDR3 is TGTGCCAGCCGGAGCTCAATGGGCGTCTACGAGCAGTACTTC. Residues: CASRSSMGVYEQYF.

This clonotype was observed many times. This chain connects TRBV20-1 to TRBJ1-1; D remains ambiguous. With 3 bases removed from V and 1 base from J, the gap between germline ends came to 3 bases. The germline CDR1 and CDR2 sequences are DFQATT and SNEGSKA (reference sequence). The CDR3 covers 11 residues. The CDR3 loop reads CSARANTEAFF. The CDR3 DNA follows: TGCAGTGCTAGGGCGAACACTGAAGCTTTCTTT.

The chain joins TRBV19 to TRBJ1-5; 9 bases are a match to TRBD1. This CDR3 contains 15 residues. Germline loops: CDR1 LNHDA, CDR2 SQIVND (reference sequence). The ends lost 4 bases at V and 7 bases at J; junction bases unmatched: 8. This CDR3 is CASSTYRGLRQPQHF. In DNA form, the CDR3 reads TGTGCCAGTAGTACTTACAGGGGGCTAAGGCAGCCCCAGCATTTT.

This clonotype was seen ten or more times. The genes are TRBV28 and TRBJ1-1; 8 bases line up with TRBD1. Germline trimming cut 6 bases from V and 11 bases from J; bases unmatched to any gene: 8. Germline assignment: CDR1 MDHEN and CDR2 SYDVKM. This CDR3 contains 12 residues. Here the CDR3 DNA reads TGTGCCAGCAGCAAGACAGGGGCGAAGGCTTTCTTT. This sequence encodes CASSKTGAKAFF.

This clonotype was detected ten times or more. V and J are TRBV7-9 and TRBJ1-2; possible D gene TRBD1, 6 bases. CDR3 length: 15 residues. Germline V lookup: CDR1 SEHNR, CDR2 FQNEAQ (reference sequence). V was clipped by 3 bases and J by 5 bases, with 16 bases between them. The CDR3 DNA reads TGTGCCAGCAGCTTTAGCAGGACAGTCAGATATGGCTACACCTTC. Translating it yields CASSFSRTVRYGYTF.

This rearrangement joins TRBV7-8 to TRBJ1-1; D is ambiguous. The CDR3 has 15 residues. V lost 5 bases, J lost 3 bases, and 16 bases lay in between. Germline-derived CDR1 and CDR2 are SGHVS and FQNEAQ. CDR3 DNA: TGTGCCAGCAGCCCCTCCCGCCTAAGGCACACTGAAGCTTTCTTT. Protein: CASSPSRLRHTEAFF.

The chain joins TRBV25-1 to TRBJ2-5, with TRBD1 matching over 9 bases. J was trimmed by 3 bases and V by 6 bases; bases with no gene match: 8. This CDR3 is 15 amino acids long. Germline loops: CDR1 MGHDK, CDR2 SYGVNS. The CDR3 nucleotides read TGTGCCAGCAGCTTAACAGGGGGCTGGGAAGAGACCCAGTACTTC. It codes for CASSLTGGWEETQYF.

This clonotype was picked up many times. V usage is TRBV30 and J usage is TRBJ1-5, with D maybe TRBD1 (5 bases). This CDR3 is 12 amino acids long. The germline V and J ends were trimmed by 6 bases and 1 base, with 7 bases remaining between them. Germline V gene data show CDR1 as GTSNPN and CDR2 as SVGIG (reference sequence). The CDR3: CACRESNQPQHF. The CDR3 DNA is TGTGCCTGCAGGGAGAGCAATCAGCCCCAGCATTTT.

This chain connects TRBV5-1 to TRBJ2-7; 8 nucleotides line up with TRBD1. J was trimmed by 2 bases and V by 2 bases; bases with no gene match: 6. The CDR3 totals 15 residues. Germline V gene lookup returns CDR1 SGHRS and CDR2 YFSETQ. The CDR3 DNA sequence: TGCGCCAGCAGCTTACTGACAGGGGTGGCCTACGAGCAGTACTTC. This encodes CASSLLTGVAYEQYF.

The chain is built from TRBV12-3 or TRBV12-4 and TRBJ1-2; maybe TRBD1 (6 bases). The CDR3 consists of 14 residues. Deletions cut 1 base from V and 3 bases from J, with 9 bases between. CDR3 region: CASSLVGAYYGYTF. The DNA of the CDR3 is TGTGCCAGCAGTTTAGTGGGGGCGTACTATGGCTACACCTTC.

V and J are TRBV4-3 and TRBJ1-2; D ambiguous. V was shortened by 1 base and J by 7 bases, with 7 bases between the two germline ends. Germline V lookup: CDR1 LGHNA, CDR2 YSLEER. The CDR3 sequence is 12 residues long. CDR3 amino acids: CASSQVGSGYTF. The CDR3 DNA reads TGCGCCAGCAGCCAAGTGGGGAGTGGCTACACCTTC.

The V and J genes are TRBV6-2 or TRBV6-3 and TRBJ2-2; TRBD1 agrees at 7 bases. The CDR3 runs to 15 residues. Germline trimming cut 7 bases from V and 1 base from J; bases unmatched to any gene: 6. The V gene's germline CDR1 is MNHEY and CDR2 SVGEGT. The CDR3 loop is CASTLRQGNTGELFF. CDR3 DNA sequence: TGTGCCAGCACCCTGAGACAGGGGAACACCGGGGAGCTGTTTTTT.

This CDR3 is CASSPPGLADTYEQYF. The CDR3, as DNA: TGTGCCAGCTCCCCTCCAGGACTAGCGGACACCTACGAGCAGTACTTC. The V and J genes are TRBV28 and TRBJ2-7, with TRBD2 identical over 10 bases. This CDR3 has 16 residues. After removal of 8 bases from V and 2 bases from J, the junction contained 12 bases not matched to a gene. CDR1 and CDR2 from the germline V gene are MDHEN and SYDVKM.

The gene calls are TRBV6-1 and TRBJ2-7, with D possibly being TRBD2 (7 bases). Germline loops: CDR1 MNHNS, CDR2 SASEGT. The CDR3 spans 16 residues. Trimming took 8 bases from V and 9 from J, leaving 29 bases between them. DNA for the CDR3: TGTGCCAGCCGGGCGGGGGCGAACTATAAATTCGATCTGCAGTACTTC. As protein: CASRAGANYKFDLQYF.

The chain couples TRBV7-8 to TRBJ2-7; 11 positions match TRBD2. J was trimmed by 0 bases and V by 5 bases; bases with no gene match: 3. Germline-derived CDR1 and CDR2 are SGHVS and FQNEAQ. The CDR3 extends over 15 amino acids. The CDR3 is CASSAGTSGSYEQYF. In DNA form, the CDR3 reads TGTGCCAGCAGCGCCGGGACTAGCGGCTCCTACGAGCAGTACTTC.

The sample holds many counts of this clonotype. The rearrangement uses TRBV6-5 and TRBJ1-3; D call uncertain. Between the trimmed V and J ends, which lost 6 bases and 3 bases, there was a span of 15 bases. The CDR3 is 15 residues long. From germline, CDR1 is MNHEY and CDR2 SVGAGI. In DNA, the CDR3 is TGTGCCAGCAGCAGCAGAGGGATGGTTGGAAACACCATATATTTT. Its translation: CASSSRGMVGNTIYF.

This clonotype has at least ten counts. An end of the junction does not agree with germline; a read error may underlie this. The CDR3 spells CTSRSGTGVNGYTF. The CDR3 DNA reads TGTACCAGCAGATCCGGGACAGGGGTAAATGGCTACACCTTC. The chain links TRBV12-3 or TRBV12-4 to TRBJ1-2; 10 nucleotides match TRBD1. The CDR3 length is 14 residues.

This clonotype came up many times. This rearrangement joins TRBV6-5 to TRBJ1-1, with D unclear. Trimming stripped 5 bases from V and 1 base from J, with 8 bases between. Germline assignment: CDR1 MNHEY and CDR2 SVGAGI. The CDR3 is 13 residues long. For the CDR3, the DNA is TGTGCCAGCAGTCCCCCGCAGAACACTGAAGCTTTCTTT. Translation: CASSPPQNTEAFF.